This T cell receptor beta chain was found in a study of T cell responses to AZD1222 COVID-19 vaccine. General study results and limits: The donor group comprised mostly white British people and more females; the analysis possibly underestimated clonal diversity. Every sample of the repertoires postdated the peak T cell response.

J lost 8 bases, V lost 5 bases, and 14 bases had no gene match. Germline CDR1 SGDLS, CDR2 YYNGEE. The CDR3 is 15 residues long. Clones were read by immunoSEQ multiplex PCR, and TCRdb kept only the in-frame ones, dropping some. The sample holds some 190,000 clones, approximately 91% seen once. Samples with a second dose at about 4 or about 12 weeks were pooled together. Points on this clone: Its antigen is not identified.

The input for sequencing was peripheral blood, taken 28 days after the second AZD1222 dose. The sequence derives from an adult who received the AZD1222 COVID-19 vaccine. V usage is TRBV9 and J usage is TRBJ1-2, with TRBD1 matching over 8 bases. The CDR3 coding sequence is TGTGCCAGCAGGCCTGGCCTAGGACAGGGTCAGGGCTACACCTTC. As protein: CASRPGLGQGQGYTF. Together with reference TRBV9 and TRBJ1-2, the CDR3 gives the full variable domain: DSGVTQTPKHLITATGQRVTLRCSPRSGDLSVYWYQQSLDQGLQFLIQYYNGEERAKGNILERFSAQQFPDLHSELNLSSLELGDSALYFCASRPGLGQGQGYTFGSGTRLTVV.